The rows below give T cell receptor beta chains drawn from one sample of a study of long-term antiretroviral therapy in people with HIV. Produced via immunoSEQ multiplex PCR; TCRdb's table is partial and in-frame only. This table has approximately 31,000 clones, 65% to 80% appearing once. The sample here was unsorted PBMCs, taken 3.1 years after starting antiretroviral therapy. These TCRs come from a woman between 45 and 65 years old with HIV. Each CDR3 is given with its conserved first and last residue. The D gene is left open where the match is weak. Rows give clone size only sometimes, using once, few, many, or a class for an expanded clone.

D gene,V gene,clone size,J gene,CDR3 protein,CDR3 DNA
TRBD1,TRBV6-1,NA,TRBJ2-5,CASSRGQGTGETQYF,TGTGCCAGCAGTCGGGGACAGGGCACGGGGGAGACCCAGTACTTC
TRBD1,TRBV7-6,NA,TRBJ2-2,CASRPRQGTDAGELFF,TGTGCCAGCAGGCCAAGACAGGGGACGGACGCCGGGGAGCTGTTTTTT
NA,TRBV7-6,NA,TRBJ1-4,CASSLTLGGAEKLFF,TGTGCCAGCAGCCTCACATTGGGGGGTGCTGAAAAACTGTTTTTT
NA,TRBV7-3,NA,TRBJ2-5,CASSLTGAQETQYF,TGTGCCAGCAGCTTAACGGGGGCTCAAGAGACCCAGTACTTC
TRBD1,TRBV19,NA,TRBJ1-5,CASTIGGIYNQPQHF,TGTGCCAGTACCATAGGGGGCATTTACAATCAGCCCCAGCATTTT
TRBD1,TRBV5-4,NA,TRBJ2-7,CASRTGTGGGGEQYF,TGTGCCAGCAGAACCGGGACAGGGGGTGGAGGGGAGCAGTACTTC
NA,TRBV7-2,NA,TRBJ2-7,CASSMDPYEQYF,TGTGCCAGCAGCATGGACCCCTACGAGCAGTACTTC
NA,TRBV19,NA,TRBJ1-3,CASSIDGRGNTIYF,TGTGCCAGTAGTATCGACGGCAGAGGAAACACCATATATTTT
NA,TRBV7-2,NA,TRBJ2-6,CASSLVSSGANVLTF,TGTGCCAGCAGCTTAGTCAGCTCTGGGGCCAACGTCCTGACTTTC
TRBD1,TRBV5-6,NA,TRBJ1-1,CASSLRQGRTEAFF,TGTGCCAGCAGCTTGAGACAGGGAAGGACTGAAGCTTTCTTT
NA,TRBV6-4,NA,TRBJ2-1,CASSDYAGVDEQFF,TGTGCCAGCAGTGATTATGCAGGGGTGGATGAGCAGTTCTTC
TRBD1,TRBV2,NA,TRBJ2-7,CASSLAQGDFHEQYF,TGTGCCAGCAGTCTCGCACAGGGGGATTTCCACGAGCAGTACTTC
NA,TRBV19,large,TRBJ2-5,CASSVQDGETQYF,TGTGCCAGTAGTGTTCAGGACGGAGAGACCCAGTACTTC
NA,TRBV10-3,NA,TRBJ1-5,CAISESMQGGQPQHF,TGTGCCATCAGTGAGTCGATGCAGGGAGGGCAGCCCCAGCATTTT
TRBD1,TRBV18,NA,TRBJ1-1,CASSPGQNLMNTEAFF,TGTGCCAGCTCACCGGGACAGAACTTAATGAACACTGAAGCTTTCTTT
NA,TRBV7-9,NA,TRBJ1-2,CASSAHDIFGYTF,TGTGCCAGCAGCGCCCACGACATTTTTGGCTACACCTTC
NA,TRBV7-2,NA,TRBJ2-5,CASSLRGDGETQYF,TGTGCCAGCAGCTTACGAGGGGACGGAGAGACCCAGTACTTC
NA,TRBV6-4,NA,TRBJ1-1,CASSEVVGWWAFF,TGTGCCAGCAGTGAAGTCGTCGGGTGGTGGGCTTTCTTT
NA,TRBV5-6,NA,TRBJ2-4,CASSLGLAKNIQYF,TGTGCCAGCAGCTTGGGACTAGCCAAAAACATTCAGTACTTC
NA,TRBV25-1,few,TRBJ2-1,CASSPILTRSSYNEQFF,TGTGCCAGCAGCCCGATCTTGACCCGTAGCTCCTACAATGAGCAGTTCTTC
TRBD1,TRBV5-1,NA,TRBJ1-1,CASSLGDRVNTEAFF,TGCGCCAGCAGCTTGGGTGACAGGGTGAACACTGAAGCTTTCTTT
NA,TRBV6-5,NA,TRBJ1-5,CASSYPPAPQHF,TGTGCCAGCAGTTACCCCCCGGCGCCCCAGCATTTT
NA,TRBV30,once,TRBJ1-4,CAWSVGTVNEKLFF,TGTGCCTGGAGTGTAGGGACGGTGAATGAAAAACTGTTTTTT
NA,TRBV25-1,NA,TRBJ1-1,CASSRQLNTEAFF,TGTGCCAGCAGTAGACAGTTGAACACTGAAGCTTTCTTT
TRBD2,TRBV28,NA,TRBJ2-7,CASSSGGYEQYF,TGTGCCAGCAGTTCGGGGGGCTACGAGCAGTACTTC
NA,TRBV5-4,few,TRBJ1-1,CASSPLIGEAFF,TGTGCCAGCAGCCCCTTGATTGGTGAAGCTTTCTTT
NA,TRBV6-5,NA,TRBJ1-6,CASGGVNYNSPLHF,TGTGCCAGCGGGGGGGTTAACTATAATTCACCCCTCCACTTT
TRBD1,TRBV7-2,few,TRBJ2-4,CASSPRQGRAKNIQYF,TGTGCCAGCAGCCCGCGACAGGGACGAGCCAAAAACATTCAGTACTTC
NA,TRBV12-5,once,TRBJ1-4,CASGLVPGFEKLFF,TGTGCTAGTGGTTTGGTACCAGGGTTCGAAAAACTGTTTTTT
NA,TRBV5-1,NA,TRBJ2-3,CASSFPGPSTDTQYF,TGCGCCAGCAGCTTCCCGGGACCAAGCACAGATACGCAGTATTTT
NA,TRBV19,few,TRBJ1-5,CASSPYRVLDQPQHF,TGTGCCAGTAGTCCGTACAGGGTATTGGATCAGCCCCAGCATTTT
NA,TRBV6-1,few,TRBJ2-3,CASKGGADTQYF,TGTGCCAGCAAAGGGGGGGCAGATACGCAGTATTTT
NA,TRBV18,NA,TRBJ2-6,CASSPGVLGGANVLTF,TGTGCCAGCTCACCTGGCGTGCTGGGAGGGGCCAACGTCCTGACTTTC
NA,TRBV9,NA,TRBJ2-3,CASSARLVSTDTQYF,TGTGCCAGCAGCGCGAGACTAGTTTCCACAGATACGCAGTATTTT
TRBD1,TRBV15,NA,TRBJ1-5,CATSMEGASLQPQHF,TGTGCCACCAGCATGGAGGGGGCAAGCCTTCAGCCCCAGCATTTT
NA,TRBV5-5,NA,TRBJ1-6,CASSLEGRYNSPLHF,TGTGCCAGCAGCTTGGAAGGCCGTTATAATTCACCCCTCCACTTT
TRBD1,TRBV2,few,TRBJ2-7,CASRGQGEQYF,TGTGCCAGCAGGGGACAGGGCGAGCAGTACTTC
NA,TRBV5-6,NA,TRBJ2-4,CASSADRVLAKNIQYF,TGTGCCAGCAGCGCGGACAGAGTCCTAGCCAAAAACATTCAGTACTTC
NA,TRBV6-6,NA,TRBJ2-5,CASSHGLIQGSETQYF,TGTGCCAGCAGCCACGGACTTATACAGGGATCAGAGACCCAGTACTTC
NA,TRBV11-3,NA,TRBJ2-1,CASSPGGRGLDEQFF,TGTGCCAGCAGCCCCGGGGGCAGGGGCCTAGATGAGCAGTTCTTC
NA,TRBV5-1,NA,TRBJ2-7,CASYIASGYEQYF,TGCGCCAGCTACATAGCGTCGGGCTACGAGCAGTACTTC
TRBD2,TRBV7-3,NA,TRBJ2-3,CASSSGGAMTDTQYF,TGTGCCAGCAGCAGCGGGGGGGCCATGACAGATACGCAGTATTTT
TRBD1,TRBV15,few,TRBJ1-4,CATSRGTGVGEKLFF,TGTGCCACCAGCAGGGGAACAGGGGTGGGTGAAAAACTGTTTTTT
NA,TRBV5-5,NA,TRBJ2-2,CASSLAGPGELFF,TGTGCCAGCAGCTTGGCAGGACCCGGGGAGCTGTTTTTT
NA,TRBV6-5,NA,TRBJ1-5,CASRTGTGSNQPQHF,TGTGCCAGCAGGACCGGGACGGGATCCAATCAGCCCCAGCATTTT
NA,TRBV6-5,NA,TRBJ2-3,CASSRSRVGTDTQYF,TGTGCCAGCAGTCGTTCCAGGGTAGGCACAGATACGCAGTATTTT
TRBD2,TRBV11-2,NA,TRBJ2-1,CASSLAGGRNEQFF,TGTGCCAGCAGCCTAGCGGGGGGGCGCAATGAGCAGTTCTTC
NA,TRBV5-4,once,TRBJ2-1,CASSFSRGNEQFF,TGTGCCAGCAGCTTTAGTCGGGGGAATGAGCAGTTCTTC
NA,TRBV7-9,few,TRBJ2-7,CASSLVGGPGEQYF,TGTGCCAGCAGCTTAGTAGGGGGGCCCGGCGAGCAGTACTTC
NA,TRBV7-2,NA,TRBJ2-1,CASSLASIGRGYSYNEQFF,TGTGCCAGCAGCTTAGCGTCAATAGGCAGGGGATACTCCTACAATGAGCAGTTCTTC
TRBD1,TRBV28,NA,TRBJ1-5,CASTLGQGGGQPQHF,TGTGCCAGCACCTTAGGGCAGGGGGGGGGACAGCCCCAGCATTTT